Each of the 7 T cell receptor beta chains below was sequenced from the same sample in a study of vaccination and CD4 T cells after COVID-19. CD4+ T cells that had been cultured provided DNA sequenced with the Oncomine TCR Beta short-read assay. TCRdb itself ran the PCR reads through MiXCR, one entry per CDR3 protein. The table lists about 20,000 distinct CDR3 sequences, approximately 50% of them singletons, with over 15% in the top ten. This sample's treatment: approximately 9-day PBMC culture with coronavirus spike peptide pools or control peptides (ViraFEST assay). For these TCRs, the target antigens are not known. The specimen was CD4+ T cells from blood, cultured in vitro. The origin of the receptors is a human donor who had recovered from COVID-19.

This clonotype was observed a few times. The CDR3 DNA follows: TGTGCCAGTACCTCACCCAACAGGGCGAACACTGAAGCTTTCTTT. As protein: CASTSPNRANTEAFF. The chain combines TRBV19 with TRBJ1-1; D perhaps matches TRBD1 (6 bases). Germline loops: CDR1 LNHDA, CDR2 SQIVND (reference sequence). Between the trimmed V and J ends, which lost 7 bases and 1 base, there was a span of 16 bases. The CDR3 has 15 amino acids.

This clonotype was counted between two and nine times. At one end, the junction sequence differs from germline, possibly due to a read error. The rearrangement joins TRBV24-1 to TRBJ2-3; 9 nucleotides match TRBD1. The CDR3 sequence is 14 residues long. Germline values: CDR1 KGHDR, CDR2 SFDVKD. In nucleotides, the CDR3 is TGTGCCACCGGGACAGGGCACGGCACGGATACGCAGTATTTT. It specifies CATGTGHGTDTQYF.

CDR3 sequence: CSARPIDGNYGYTF. The CDR3 nucleotides are TGCAGTGCTAGGCCGATCGACGGGAACTATGGCTACACCTTC. The chain joins TRBV20-1 to TRBJ1-2, with D uncertain. The V gene lost 3 bases and the J gene lost 2 bases, with 13 bases spanning the gap. CDR1 and CDR2 (germline): DFQATT, SNEGSKA (reference sequence). The CDR3 is made up of 14 amino acids.

This rearrangement joins TRBV15 to TRBJ1-1; the D gene is possibly TRBD1 (5 bases). The length of the CDR3 is 16 residues. The germline gives CDR1 LNHNV, CDR2 YYDKDF (reference sequence). The V gene lost 0 bases and the J gene lost 3 bases, with 14 bases spanning the gap. The CDR3 DNA follows: TGTGCCACCAGCAGAGATTTCGGGGCTTCGTACACTGAAGCTTTCTTT. This codes for CATSRDFGASYTEAFF.

This clonotype was detected a few times. The CDR3 bases are TGTGCCAGCAGCGTCACAGGGCCCCTCAATGGCTACACCTTC. Encoded protein: CASSVTGPLNGYTF. The chain is built from TRBV11-2 and TRBJ1-2; possible D gene TRBD1, 6 bases. Germline V gives CDR1 SGHAT, CDR2 FQNNGV. The CDR3 is made up of 14 amino acids. The V gene lost 5 bases and the J gene lost 6 bases, with 16 bases spanning the gap.

This clonotype was counted a few times. The gene calls are TRBV21-1 and TRBJ1-3. TRBV21-1 is a pseudogene. The CDR3 sequence is 17 residues long. CDR3 coding DNA: TGTGCCAGCAGCAAACGGTTACCACTGATTTCTGGAAACACCATATATTTT. It is translated as CASSKRLPLISGNTIYF.

This clonotype was picked up a small number of times. The chain has TRBV2 and TRBJ2-5; 8 nucleotides match TRBD1. The CDR3 loop spans 12 amino acids. Per the germline V gene, CDR1 is SNHLY and CDR2 is FYNNEI. Trimming at V came to 8 bases and at J to 4 bases, leaving 3 bases not matched to a gene. The CDR3 DNA follows: TGTGCCAGCCAGGGGGCAGGAGAGACCCAGTACTTC. Translating gives CASQGAGETQYF.